This T cell receptor beta chain was recorded in a study of blood T cell repertoires in COVID-19 (dated by TCRdb to about 2020). About the full investigation: Samples from collaborators originated in the United States, Italy and Spain and spanned both the acute and convalescent phases of COVID-19. The material from the prospective study consisted of cDNA or gDNA derived from T cells, B-cell-depleted T cells, or PBMCs. The dataset comprised deeply sampled blood TCRbeta repertoires from subjects exposed to, actively infected with, or recovered from COVID-19. The repertoires were made available in a free public database intended to serve as a resource for research on the immune response to SARS-CoV-2. The samples were drawn from two sources: the first 160 participants of the ongoing ImmuneRACE study, and approximately 1,300 subjects contributed by 6 global collaborators. The sample metadata nearly always contained a de-identified subject ID, COVID-19 status, age in years and sex. Where available, HLA class I and class II types were obtained from metadata supplied by the sample provider rather than from assay-based typing. Findings and caveats that apply to the study as a whole: How much clinical and demographic metadata was included differed by source and by participant, and the metadata was provided uncurated.

This clone was seen more than once but under ten times. This clone's antigen is unknown. There are no base qualities to consult, and no much larger clone falls within one base. V trim: 8 bases; J trim: 0 bases; unmatched bases: 5. Reading from cysteine to phenylalanine, the CDR3 counts 15 amino acids. Solely the CDR3 DNA is kept, with 45 bases framed from the first base. The germline V gene encodes CDR1 LNHDA and CDR2 SQIVND (reference sequence). TCRbeta CDR3 regions were amplified from genomic DNA using the immunoSEQ Assay, a bias-controlled multiplex PCR. On the authors' methods: Nucleated cell counts per sample were estimated from amplification of reference gene primers within the assay. To quantify the absolute abundance of each unique TCRbeta CDR3 rearrangement, sequence reads were collapsed and filtered. For each sample, productive Simpson clonality was calculated by taking the square root of Simpson's diversity index across productive rearrangements. The source is immuneACCESS, and TCRdb retained only in-frame sequences with V and J called. Part of the clones is not carried over; for the studies checked, unresolved V genes explain less than half of this, and the remainder is unexplained. V, J and clone size reflect that table, while D and trimming were determined from the DNA. The sample records roughly 73,000 clones, 88% of which are singletons. The ten largest clones take up about 1.4% of the sample.

Each collaborating institution followed its own protocols to collect whole blood in K2EDTA tubes. For TCRbeta analysis, collaborators shipped samples in one of three forms: frozen whole blood, isolated PBMCs, or DNA extracted from either of those sample types. Recombination connected TRBV19 to TRBJ1-5, and TRBD1 aligns with 9 junction nucleotides. The clonotype was recovered from a human donor in a cohort sampled during active COVID-19. Material for sequencing was peripheral blood. CDR3 protein: CASSLQGASNQPQHF. The sequenced DNA: TGTGCCAGTTCCCTACAGGGGGCTAGCAATCAGCCCCAGCATTTT.